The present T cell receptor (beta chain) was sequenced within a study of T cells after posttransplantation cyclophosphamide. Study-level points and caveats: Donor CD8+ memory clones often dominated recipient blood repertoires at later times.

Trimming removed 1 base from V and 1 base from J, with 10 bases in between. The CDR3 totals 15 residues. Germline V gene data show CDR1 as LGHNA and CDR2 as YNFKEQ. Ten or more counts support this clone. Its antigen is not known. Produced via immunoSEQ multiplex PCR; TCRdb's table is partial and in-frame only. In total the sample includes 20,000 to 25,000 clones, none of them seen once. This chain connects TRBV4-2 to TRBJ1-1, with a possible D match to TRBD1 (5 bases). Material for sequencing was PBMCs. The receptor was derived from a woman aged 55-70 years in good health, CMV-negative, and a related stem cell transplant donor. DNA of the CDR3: TGTGCCAGCAGCCAAGCGTCGGGGGAGAACACTGAAGCTTTCTTT. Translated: CASSQASGENTEAFF.